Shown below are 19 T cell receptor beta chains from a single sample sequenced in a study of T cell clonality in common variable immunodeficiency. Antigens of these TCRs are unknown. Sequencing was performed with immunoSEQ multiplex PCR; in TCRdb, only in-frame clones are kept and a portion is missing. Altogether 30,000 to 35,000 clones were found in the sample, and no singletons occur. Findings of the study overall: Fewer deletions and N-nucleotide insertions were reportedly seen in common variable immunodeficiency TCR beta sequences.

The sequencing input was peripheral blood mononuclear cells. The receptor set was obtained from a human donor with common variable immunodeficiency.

CDR3: CASSFGSSHEQFF. The sequenced CDR3 bases are TGTGCCAGCAGCTTCGGTTCTAGTCATGAG. The chain recombines TRBV7-3 with TRBJ2-1, with D hard to call. The missing CDR3 end, 3 residues past where the read stops, is filled in from the germline J gene. V was clipped by 3 bases and J by 8 bases, with 11 bases between them. The CDR3 has 13 residues. CDR1 is SGHTA and CDR2 is FQGTGA in the germline V gene. The entire variable domain, with the rest obtained from reference TRBV7-3 and TRBJ2-1, is as follows: GAGVSQTPSNKVTEKGKYVELRCDPISGHTALYWYRQSLGQGPEFLIYFQGTGAADDSGLPNDRFFAVRPEGSVSTLKIQRTERGDSAVYLCASSFGSSHEQFFGPGTRLTVL.

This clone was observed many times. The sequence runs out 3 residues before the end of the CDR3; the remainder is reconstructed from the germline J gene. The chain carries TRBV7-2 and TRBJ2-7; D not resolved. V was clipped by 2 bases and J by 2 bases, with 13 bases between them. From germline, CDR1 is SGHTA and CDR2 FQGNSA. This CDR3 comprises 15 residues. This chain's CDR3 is CASSLNSYTTYEQYF. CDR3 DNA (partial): TGTGCCAGCAGCTTAAACAGCTACACCACCTACGAG.

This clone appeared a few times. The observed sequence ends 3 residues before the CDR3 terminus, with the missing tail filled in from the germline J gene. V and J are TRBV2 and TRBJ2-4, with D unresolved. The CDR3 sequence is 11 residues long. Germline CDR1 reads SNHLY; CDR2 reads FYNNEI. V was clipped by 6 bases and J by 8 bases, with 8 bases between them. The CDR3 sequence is CASSQKDIQYF. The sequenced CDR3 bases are TGTGCCAGCAGCCAAAAGGACATT.

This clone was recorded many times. The CDR3 is CASSLRQGLETQYF. The sequenced CDR3 bases are TGTGCCAGCAGCTTAAGGCAGGGGCTAGAGACC. The chain recombines TRBV7-2 with TRBJ2-5; D possibly corresponds to TRBD1 (6 bases). The read stops 3 residues short of the end of the CDR3; the missing end is completed from the germline J gene. This CDR3 comprises 14 residues. Per the germline V gene, CDR1 is SGHTA and CDR2 is FQGNSA. V shed 2 bases and J shed 4 bases, with 11 bases lying between them.

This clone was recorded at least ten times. CDR3 in amino acids: CASSEGTGDEAFF. CDR3 DNA, as far as it was read: TGCGCCAGCAGCGAAGGGACAGGGGACGAA. The J gene is TRBJ1-1, the V gene TRBV5-1; 10 bases align to TRBD1. The observed sequence ends 3 residues before the CDR3 terminus, with the missing tail filled in from the germline J gene. In germline, CDR1 is SGHRS, CDR2 YFSETQ. This CDR3 is 13 amino acids long.

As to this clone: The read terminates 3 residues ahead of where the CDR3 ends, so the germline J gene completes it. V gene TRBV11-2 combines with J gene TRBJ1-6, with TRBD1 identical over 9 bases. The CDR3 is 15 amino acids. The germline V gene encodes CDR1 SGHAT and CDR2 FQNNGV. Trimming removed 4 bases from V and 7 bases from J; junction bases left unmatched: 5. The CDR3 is CASSSRTGDNSPLHF. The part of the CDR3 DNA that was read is TGTGCCAGCAGCTCCCGGACAGGGGACAATTCACCC.

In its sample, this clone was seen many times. Partial CDR3 DNA: TGTGCCAGTAGTAGAAGAGGACAGGCGAACTATGGC. Protein product: CASSRRGQANYG. From start to end, the CDR3 is CASSRRGQANYGYTF. The rearrangement uses TRBV19 and TRBJ1-2; 7 positions agree with TRBD1. The read finishes 3 residues shy of the CDR3 end, and the germline J gene is used to complete it. CDR1 and CDR2 (germline): LNHDA, SQIVND (reference sequence). The length of the CDR3 is 15 residues. Trimming at V came to 4 bases and at J to 2 bases, leaving 7 bases not matched to a gene. The full variable domain, with the rest looked up from reference TRBV19 and TRBJ1-2, is DGGITQSPKYLFRKEGQNVTLSCEQNLNHDAMYWYRQDPGQGLRLIYYSQIVNDFQKGDIAEGYSVSREKKESFPLTVTSAQKNPTAFYLCASSRRGQANYGYTFGSGTRLTVV.

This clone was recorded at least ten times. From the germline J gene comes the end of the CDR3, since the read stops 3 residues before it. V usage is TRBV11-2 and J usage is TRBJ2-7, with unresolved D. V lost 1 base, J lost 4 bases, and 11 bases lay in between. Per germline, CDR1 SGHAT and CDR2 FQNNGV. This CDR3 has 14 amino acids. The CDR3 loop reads CASSLVVGEYEQYF. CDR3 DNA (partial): TGTGCCAGCAGCTTAGTGGTGGGCGAGTACGAG.

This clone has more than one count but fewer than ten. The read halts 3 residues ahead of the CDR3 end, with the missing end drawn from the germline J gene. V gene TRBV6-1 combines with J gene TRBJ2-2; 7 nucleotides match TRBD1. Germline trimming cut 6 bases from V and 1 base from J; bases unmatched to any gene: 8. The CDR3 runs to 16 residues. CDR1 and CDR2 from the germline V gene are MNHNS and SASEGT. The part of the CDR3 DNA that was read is TGTGCCAGCAGGGAACCTCGGACAGGGAACACCGGGGAG. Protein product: CASREPRTGNTGE. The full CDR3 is CASREPRTGNTGELFF.

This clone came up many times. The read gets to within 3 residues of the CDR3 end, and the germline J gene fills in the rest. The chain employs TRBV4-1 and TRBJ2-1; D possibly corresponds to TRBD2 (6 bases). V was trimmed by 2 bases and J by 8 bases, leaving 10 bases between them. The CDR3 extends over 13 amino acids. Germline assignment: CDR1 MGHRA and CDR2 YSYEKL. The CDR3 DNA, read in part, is TGCGCCAGCAGCCAACAGCGGGCCTATGAG. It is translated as CASSQQRAYE. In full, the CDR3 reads CASSQQRAYEQFF.

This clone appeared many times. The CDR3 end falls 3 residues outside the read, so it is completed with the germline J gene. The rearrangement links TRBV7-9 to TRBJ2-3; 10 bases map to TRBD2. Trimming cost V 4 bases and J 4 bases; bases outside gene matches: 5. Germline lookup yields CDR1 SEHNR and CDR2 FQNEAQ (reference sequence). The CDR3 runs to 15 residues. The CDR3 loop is CASSSQAGGPDTQYF. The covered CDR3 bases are TGTGCCAGCAGCTCCCAAGCGGGAGGGCCAGATACG.

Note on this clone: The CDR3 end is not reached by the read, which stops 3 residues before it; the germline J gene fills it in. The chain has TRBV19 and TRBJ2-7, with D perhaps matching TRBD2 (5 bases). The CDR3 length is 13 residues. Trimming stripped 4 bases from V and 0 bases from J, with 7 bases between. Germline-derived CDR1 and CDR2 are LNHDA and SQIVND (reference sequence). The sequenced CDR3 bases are TGTGCCAGTAGTAAGCGGAACTCCTACGAG. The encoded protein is CASSKRNSYE. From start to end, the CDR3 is CASSKRNSYEQYF.

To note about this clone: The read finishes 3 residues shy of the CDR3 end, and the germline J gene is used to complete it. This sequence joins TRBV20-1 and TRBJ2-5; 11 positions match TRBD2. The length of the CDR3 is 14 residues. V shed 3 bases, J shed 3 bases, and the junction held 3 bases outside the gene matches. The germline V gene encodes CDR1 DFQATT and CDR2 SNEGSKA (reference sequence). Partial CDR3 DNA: TGCAGTGCTAGTGAGACTAGCGGGGAAGAGACC. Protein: CSASETSGEET. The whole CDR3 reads CSASETSGEETQYF.

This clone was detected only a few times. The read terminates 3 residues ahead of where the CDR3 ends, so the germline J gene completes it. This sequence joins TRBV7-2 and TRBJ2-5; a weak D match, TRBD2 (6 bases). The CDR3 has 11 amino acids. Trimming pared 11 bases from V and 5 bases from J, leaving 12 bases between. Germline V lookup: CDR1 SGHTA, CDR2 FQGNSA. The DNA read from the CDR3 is TGTGCCGTCACGGGGAGGGAGACC. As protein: CAVTGRET. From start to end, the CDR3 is CAVTGRETQYF.

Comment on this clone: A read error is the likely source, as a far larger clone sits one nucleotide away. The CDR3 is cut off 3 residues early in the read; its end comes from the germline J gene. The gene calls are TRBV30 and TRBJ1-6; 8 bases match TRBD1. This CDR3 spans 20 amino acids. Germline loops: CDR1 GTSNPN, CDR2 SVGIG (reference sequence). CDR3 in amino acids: CAWRKTPGQVVPSYKSPLHF. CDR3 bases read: TGTGCCTGGAGGAAAACCCCGGGACAGGTTGTACCTTCCTATAAGTCACCC.

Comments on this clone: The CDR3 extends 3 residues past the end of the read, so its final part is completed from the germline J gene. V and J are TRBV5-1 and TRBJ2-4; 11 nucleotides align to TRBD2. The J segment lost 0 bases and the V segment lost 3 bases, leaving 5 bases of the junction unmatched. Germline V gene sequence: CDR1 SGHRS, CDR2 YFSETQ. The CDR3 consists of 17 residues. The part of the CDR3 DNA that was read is TGCGCCAGCAGCTCCGGGACTAGCGGCCTAGCCAAAAACATT. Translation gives CASSSGTSGLAKNI. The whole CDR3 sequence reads CASSSGTSGLAKNIQYF.

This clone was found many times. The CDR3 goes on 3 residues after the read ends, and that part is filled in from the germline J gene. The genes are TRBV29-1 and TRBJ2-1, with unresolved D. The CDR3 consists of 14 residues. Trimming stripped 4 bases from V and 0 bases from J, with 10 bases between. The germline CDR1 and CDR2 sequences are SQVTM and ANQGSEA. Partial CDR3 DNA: TGCAGCGTTGGATGGCGGAGCTCCTACAATGAG. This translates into CSVGWRSSYNE. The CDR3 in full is CSVGWRSSYNEQFF.

This chain's CDR3 is CASSPRTSDPDTQYF. The sequenced CDR3 bases are TGTGCCAGCAGCCCCCGGACTAGCGACCCAGATACG. This chain links TRBV7-2 with TRBJ2-3; 9 nucleotides align to TRBD2. The read stops 3 residues short of the end of the CDR3; the missing end is completed from the germline J gene. V trimming: 5 bases; J trimming: 4 bases; junction bases outside the gene matches: 7. This CDR3 region has 15 residues. Per germline, CDR1 SGHTA and CDR2 FQGNSA.

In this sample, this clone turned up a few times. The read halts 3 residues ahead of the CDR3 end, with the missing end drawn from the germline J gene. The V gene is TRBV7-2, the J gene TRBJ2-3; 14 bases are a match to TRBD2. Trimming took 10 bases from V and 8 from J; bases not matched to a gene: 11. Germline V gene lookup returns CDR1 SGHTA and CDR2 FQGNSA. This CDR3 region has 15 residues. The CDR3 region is CAIHMGLAGAFTQYF. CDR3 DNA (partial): TGTGCCATCCATATGGGACTAGCGGGAGCATTTACG.